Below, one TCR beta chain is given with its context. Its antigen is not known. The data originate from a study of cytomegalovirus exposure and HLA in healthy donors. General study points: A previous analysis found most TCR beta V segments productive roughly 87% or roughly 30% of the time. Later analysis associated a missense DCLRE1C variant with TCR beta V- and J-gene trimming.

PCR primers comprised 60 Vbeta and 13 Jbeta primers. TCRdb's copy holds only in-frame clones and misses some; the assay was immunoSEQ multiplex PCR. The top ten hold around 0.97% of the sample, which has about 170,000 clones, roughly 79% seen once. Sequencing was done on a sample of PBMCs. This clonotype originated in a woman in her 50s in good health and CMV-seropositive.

The CDR3, as DNA: TGTGCCAGCAGTTTCAAGGGGCCTAACTATGGCTACACCTTC. This codes for CASSFKGPNYGYTF. This chain connects TRBV27 to TRBJ1-2, with D perhaps matching TRBD1 (5 bases). V was pared by 3 bases and J by 0 bases, with 8 bases between. Germline V gene sequence: CDR1 MNHEY, CDR2 SMNVEV (reference sequence). The CDR3 length is 14 residues.